The entry below describes one TCR beta chain. The length of the CDR3 is 14 residues. Germline CDR1 is MNHEY and CDR2 is SMNVEV (reference sequence). Trimming at V came to 3 bases and at J to 5 bases, leaving 2 bases not matched to a gene. The data derive from a study of cytomegalovirus exposure and HLA in healthy donors. The study ran its PCR with 60 Vbeta and 13 Jbeta primers. Here immunoSEQ multiplex PCR was the method, and the copy in TCRdb shows in-frame clones only, minus some. The sample includes 140,000 or so clones, roughly 65% of them seen just once. Sequenced sample: PBMCs. The V call is TRBV27, the J call TRBJ2-7; TRBD2 agrees at 12 bases. The source of this sequence is a woman aged 30 to 39 in good health and CMV-seronegative. The CDR3 nucleotides are TGTGCCAGCAGTTTGACTAGCGGGAGCAACGAGCAGTACTTC. Its translation is CASSLTSGSNEQYF.